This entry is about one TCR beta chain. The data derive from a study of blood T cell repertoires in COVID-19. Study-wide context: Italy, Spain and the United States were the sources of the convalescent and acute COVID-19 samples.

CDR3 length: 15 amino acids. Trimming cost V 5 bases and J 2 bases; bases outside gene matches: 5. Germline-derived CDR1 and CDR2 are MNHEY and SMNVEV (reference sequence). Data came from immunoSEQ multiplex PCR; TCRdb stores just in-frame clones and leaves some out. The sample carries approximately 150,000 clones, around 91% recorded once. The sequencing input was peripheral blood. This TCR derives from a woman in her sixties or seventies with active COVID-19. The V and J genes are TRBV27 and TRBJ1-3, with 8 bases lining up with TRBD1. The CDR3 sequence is CASSPGQGPGNTIYF. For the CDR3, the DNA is TGTGCCAGCAGTCCAGGACAGGGACCTGGAAACACCATATATTTT.